These T cell receptor beta chains were read from a single sample in a study of blood T cells in healthy people across ages. One entry per CDR3 protein results from TCRdb running MiXCR on the 5' RACE reads. Among about a million distinct CDR3 sequences, 30% to 40% were seen once, and the ten largest hold 10% to 15%. The sequencing sample was made of blood. These receptors all stem from a man between 18 and 29 years old in good health. CDR3s include the opening cysteine and the closing phenylalanine or tryptophan. Clone size is stated in some rows and not others, as once, few, many or a class when expanded.

abundance	v_gene	j_gene	CDR3aa
few	TRBV12-3/TRBV12-4	TRBJ2-1	CASSLTGQGAGNEQFF
NA	TRBV4-3	TRBJ1-6	CASSPRTASSYNSPLHF
NA	TRBV20-1	NA	CSASGPQDSYEQYF
few	TRBV7-9	TRBJ1-1	CASSQGAATEAFF
NA	TRBV3-1	TRBJ2-7	CASSQIRCEQYF
NA	TRBV20-1	TRBJ2-1	CSAPGGDRIKNEQFF
NA	TRBV12-3/TRBV12-4	TRBJ2-1	CASTRHSRRVNEQFF
NA	TRBV5-1	TRBJ2-7	CASSFRGGNDEQYF
few	TRBV7-8	TRBJ1-2	CASSFIWDGDTRGGYTF
NA	TRBV3-1	TRBJ1-6	CASSRGLSDNSPLHF
NA	TRBV20-1	TRBJ1-6	CSARQGRGPPHF
few	TRBV4-3	TRBJ1-1	CASRLTGEGAEAFF
once	TRBV12-3/TRBV12-4	TRBJ2-1	CASSDETQFF
NA	TRBV5-1	TRBJ1-1	CASSLDTGSPEAFF
few	TRBV30	TRBJ2-3	CAWSVSSGQGTDTQYF
NA	TRBV9	TRBJ2-1	CASSSRDRVIEQFF
NA	TRBV20-1	TRBJ1-1	CSAEAGGTEAFF
many	TRBV20-1	TRBJ2-3	CSARVVDTQYF
few	TRBV12-5	TRBJ2-5	CASGLVLQGFGETQYF
few	TRBV12-3/TRBV12-4	TRBJ1-6	CASTRQGGRSPLHF
NA	TRBV5-1	TRBJ1-1	CASMGGNMNTEAFF
NA	TRBV19	TRBJ1-1	CASSSPGVGEAFF
few	TRBV7-2	TRBJ2-3	CASSAQYSTDTQYF
NA	TRBV7-9	TRBJ2-2	CASSSPINTGELFF
few	TRBV9	TRBJ1-1	CASSVGVGRDSVPAFF
many	TRBV5-6	TRBJ2-7	CASSFGTGYEQYF
once	TRBV6-5	NA	CASSYSGWERSYEQYF